The 8 T cell receptor beta chains below were found in one sample sequenced in a study of monozygotic twins with inflammatory bowel disease. From the 5' RACE reads, TCRdb lists one entry per CDR3 protein and no DNA. This repertoire includes about 420,000 distinct CDR3 sequences. Sequencing was done on a sample of blood. These receptors originate from a human donor with ulcerative colitis or Crohn's disease, or a healthy co-twin of an affected twin (not recorded which).

The chain uses TRBV9 and TRBJ2-2; TCRdb's D call of TRBD1 is untestable without DNA. The CDR3 contains 17 residues. Germline V gene lookup returns CDR1 SGDLS and CDR2 YYNGEE. The CDR3: CASSDSVGGIDTGELFF.

This chain links TRBV19 with TRBJ2-3. There are 13 residues in the CDR3. Looked up from germline, CDR1 is LNHDA and CDR2 is SQIVND (reference sequence). CDR3 protein: CASSTGLTDTQYF. Using reference TRBV19 and TRBJ2-3 for the parts outside the CDR3, the full variable domain is DGGITQSPKYLFRKEGQNVTLSCEQNLNHDAMYWYRQDPGQGLRLIYYSQIVNDFQKGDIAEGYSVSREKKESFPLTVTSAQKNPTAFYLCASSTGLTDTQYFGPGTRLTVL.

The chain has TRBV27 and TRBJ2-1; TCRdb's assignment of TRBD1 cannot be checked, as there is no DNA. CDR3 length: 17 amino acids. The germline V gene has CDR1 MNHEY and CDR2 SMNVEV (reference sequence). The CDR3 loop reads CASSIQRQGLGLSEQFF.

The CDR3 sequence is CASSVLPTSPHDREQIF. The chain couples TRBV9 to TRBJ2-1; the TCRdb D gene call, TRBD2, has no DNA to confirm it. CDR1 and CDR2 (germline): SGDLS, YYNGEE. The CDR3 length is 17 residues.

The J gene is TRBJ1-6, the V gene TRBV2. This CDR3 is 14 amino acids long. Germline CDR1 reads SNHLY; CDR2 reads FYNNEI. The CDR3 spells CASSFRALNSPLHF.

The chain joins TRBV12-3 or TRBV12-4 to TRBJ1-1; TCRdb selects TRBD1, and the lack of DNA leaves this call unchecked. The CDR3 loop spans 13 amino acids. CDR3 protein: CASKQTGGTEAFF.

The V and J genes are TRBV6-5 and TRBJ2-6. CDR3 length equals 15 residues. In germline, CDR1 is MNHEY, CDR2 SVGAGI. This CDR3 reads CASSYSASGANVLTF.

The chain recombines TRBV7-2 with TRBJ2-3; the D call from TCRdb, TRBD2, cannot be confirmed without DNA. Germline values: CDR1 SGHTA, CDR2 FQGNSA. The CDR3 covers 16 residues. Here the CDR3 reads CASSLSERAYGSTQYF.